These 25 T cell receptor beta chains originate from one sample sequenced in a study of blood T cell repertoires in COVID-19. The method was immunoSEQ multiplex PCR; TCRdb's version includes in-frame clones alone and lacks a portion of them. The repertoire holds a few hundred thousand clones, roughly 88% seen once, with 9.5% to 12% in the top ten. Sequences were obtained from peripheral blood. The receptors derive from a woman between 70 and 85 years old with acute or convalescent COVID-19.

CDR3 nucleotide sequence: TGTGCCGCGGCCGTTCGGGGGGGCAAGTCAGAAGATACGCAGTATTTT. This encodes CAAAVRGGKSEDTQYF. The V call is TRBV10-3, the J call TRBJ2-3; 8 nucleotides agree with TRBD2. Germline CDR1 and CDR2: ENHRY and SYGVKD. Unmatched junction bases numbered 18, after V lost 11 bases and J lost 5 bases. The CDR3 loop spans 16 amino acids.

The chain uses TRBV5-4 and TRBJ2-1; TRBD2 matches 9 bases. Germline lookup yields CDR1 SGHNT and CDR2 YYREEE (reference sequence). Trimming took 5 bases from V and 4 from J; bases not matched to a gene: 10. The CDR3 is 16 residues long. CDR3 nucleotides: TGTGCCAGCAGTTTCGAGAGCGGGGGGATGTACAATGAGCAGTTCTTC. Its protein is CASSFESGGMYNEQFF.

The CDR3 spells CASSSTGGDADTQYF. The CDR3 nucleotides are TGTGCCAGCAGTTCTACAGGGGGGGACGCAGATACGCAGTATTTT. This rearrangement joins TRBV7-8 to TRBJ2-3; tentative D call: TRBD1 (8 bases). CDR1 and CDR2 (germline): SGHVS, FQNEAQ. V lost 6 bases to trimming and J lost 4 bases, with 17 bases between them. The CDR3 loop spans 15 amino acids.

The V and J genes are TRBV29-1 and TRBJ2-4; 7 positions agree with TRBD1. Looked up from germline, CDR1 is SQVTM and CDR2 is ANQGSEA. The CDR3 sequence is 14 residues long. This CDR3 is CRRGRVLAKNIQYF. The CDR3 coding sequence is TGCAGAAGGGGGCGGGTTCTAGCCAAAAACATTCAGTACTTC.

The chain links TRBV5-6 to TRBJ1-3; no reliable D call. Looked up from germline, CDR1 is SGHDT and CDR2 is YYEEEE. Trimming took off 3 bases at V and 6 bases at J, with 10 bases between the two ends. The CDR3 is 13 residues long. CDR3 amino acids: CASSWAILNTIYF. CDR3 in DNA: TGTGCCAGCAGCTGGGCCATCCTAAACACCATATATTTT.

The CDR3 nucleotides are TGTGCCAGCAGCCCCACGGGGACAGAGACAGATACGCAGTATTTT. Protein product: CASSPTGTETDTQYF. This rearrangement joins TRBV5-5 to TRBJ2-3, with 7 bases matching TRBD1. This CDR3 comprises 15 residues. Germline V gene lookup returns CDR1 SGHKS and CDR2 YYEKEE (reference sequence). After removal of 4 bases from V and 3 bases from J, the junction contained 8 bases not matched to a gene. The variable domain in full, completed from reference TRBV5-5 and TRBJ2-3, reads DAGVTQSPTHLIKTRGQQVTLRCSPISGHKSVSWYQQVLGQGPQFIFQYYEKEERGRGNFPDRFSARQFPNYSSELNVNALLLGDSALYLCASSPTGTETDTQYFGPGTRLTVL.

A few counts support this clone. The chain combines TRBV18 with TRBJ1-2; perhaps TRBD1 as D (6 bases). The CDR3 is 11 residues long. V lost 3 bases to trimming and J lost 8 bases, with 7 bases between them. In germline, CDR1 is KGHSH, CDR2 LQKENI. CDR3 amino acids: CASSPDRGYTF. CDR3 nucleotide sequence: TGTGCCAGCTCACCCGACAGGGGCTACACCTTC.

The V and J genes are TRBV7-8 and TRBJ2-4, with 8 bases that match TRBD2. V lost 5 bases to trimming and J lost 9 bases; unmatched junction nucleotides: 18. CDR3 length: 17 amino acids. Germline assignment: CDR1 SGHVS and CDR2 FQNEAQ. CDR3: CASSQQLSGGRRGIQYF. In nucleotides, the CDR3 is TGTGCCAGCAGCCAGCAATTGTCGGGGGGGCGTAGAGGCATTCAGTACTTC.

The gene calls are TRBV7-9 and TRBJ2-3; D unclear. This CDR3 region has 15 residues. Trimming removed 4 bases from V and 0 bases from J, with 11 bases in between. Germline lookup yields CDR1 SEHNR and CDR2 FQNEAQ (reference sequence). CDR3 nucleotide sequence: TGTGCCAGCAGCTACCCCACAGCTAGCACAGATACGCAGTATTTT. Translation: CASSYPTASTDTQYF. Looking up the rest from reference TRBV7-9 and TRBJ2-3 gives the full variable domain: DTGVSQNPRHKITKRGQNVTFRCDPISEHNRLYWYRQTLGQGPEFLTYFQNEAQLEKSRLLSDRFSAERPKGSFSTLEIQRTEQGDSAMYLCASSYPTASTDTQYFGPGTRLTVL.

This clone was seen a handful of times. The CDR3 DNA reads TGTGCCAGCAGCGCGAGGCTACATTCACCCCTCCACTTT. This encodes CASSARLHSPLHF. The chain joins TRBV5-6 to TRBJ1-6; D is unclear. The CDR3 covers 13 residues. Germline V lookup: CDR1 SGHDT, CDR2 YYEEEE. Deletions cut 4 bases from V and 8 bases from J, with 10 bases between.

V usage is TRBV7-9 and J usage is TRBJ2-4; TRBD1 is a possible D gene (6 bases). The CDR3 has 17 amino acids. Trimming shortened V by 4 bases and J by 1 base, and 17 bases separated the two germline ends. The germline gives CDR1 SEHNR, CDR2 FQNEAQ (reference sequence). The CDR3 reads CASSSTGSGWAKNIQYF. The CDR3 DNA sequence: TGTGCCAGCAGCTCGACAGGATCGGGCTGGGCCAAAAACATTCAGTACTTC.

This clone occurred once. V usage is TRBV6-6 and J usage is TRBJ2-7, with 7 bases that match TRBD1. Per germline, CDR1 MNHNY and CDR2 SVGAGI (reference sequence). This CDR3 is built from 13 residues. J was trimmed by 0 bases and V by 8 bases; bases with no gene match: 4. The DNA of the CDR3 is TGTGCCAGCGGGTCAGGGGGCTCCTACGAGCAGTACTTC. Translating gives CASGSGGSYEQYF.

The V gene is TRBV5-1, the J gene TRBJ1-2, with D unresolved. Per germline, CDR1 SGHRS and CDR2 YFSETQ. V gave up 4 bases and J gave up 4 bases, with 20 bases separating them. This CDR3 has 16 amino acids. For the CDR3, the DNA is TGCGCCAGCAGCCAGGCCGTGGGCATCAGAACCTATGGCTACACCTTC. Protein product: CASSQAVGIRTYGYTF.

Comments on this clone: The same CDR3 can be traced to other DNA sequences in this sample. V and J are TRBV4-1 and TRBJ1-1; D perhaps matches TRBD1 (5 bases). V lost 3 bases to trimming and J lost 5 bases, with 13 bases between them. Germline V lookup: CDR1 MGHRA, CDR2 YSYEKL. The CDR3 consists of 14 residues. This CDR3 reads CASSQGEGRTEAFF. As DNA, the CDR3 is TGCGCCAGCAGCCAGGGGGAGGGGAGGACTGAAGCTTTCTTT.

This clone showed up just a few times. The V and J genes are TRBV10-3 and TRBJ1-1, with 12 bases aligning to TRBD1. V gave up 6 bases and J gave up 5 bases; unmatched junction bases: 13. CDR3 size: 17 residues. Germline lookup yields CDR1 ENHRY and CDR2 SYGVKD. In DNA, the CDR3 is TGTGCCATCAGAGACTTCGACCGGGACAGGGGGCCGACTGAAGCTTTCTTT. It is translated as CAIRDFDRDRGPTEAFF.

In DNA form, the CDR3 reads TGTGCCAGCACCAAAGGGGGGAACACCGGGGAGCTGTTTTTT. Protein sequence: CASTKGGNTGELFF. This sequence joins TRBV6-6 and TRBJ2-2, with D possibly matching TRBD1 (6 bases). V lost 7 bases and J lost 1, with 10 bases in between. The CDR3 covers 14 residues. The germline V gene encodes CDR1 MNHNY and CDR2 SVGAGI (reference sequence).

The rearrangement uses TRBV27 and TRBJ1-2; 9 bases line up with TRBD1. Per germline, CDR1 MNHEY and CDR2 SMNVEV (reference sequence). The CDR3 is made up of 15 amino acids. The V and J ends lost 6 bases and 8 bases, in that order; junction bases with no gene match: 13. This CDR3 reads CASRSGQGRGEGYTF. CDR3 nucleotides: TGTGCCAGCAGATCCGGACAGGGGCGAGGGGAGGGCTACACCTTC.

The J gene is TRBJ2-5, the V gene TRBV9; the D gene is possibly TRBD2 (5 bases). This CDR3 has 16 amino acids. Germline CDR1 SGDLS, CDR2 YYNGEE. V was clipped by 4 bases and J by 4 bases, with 20 bases between them. The CDR3 DNA reads TGTGCCAGCAGCCTCGGGTCGACGGGGATTATAGAGACCCAGTACTTC. Translated: CASSLGSTGIIETQYF.

The V and J genes are TRBV27 and TRBJ1-5, with D possibly matching TRBD1 (5 bases). Germline V gives CDR1 MNHEY, CDR2 SMNVEV (reference sequence). This CDR3 comprises 15 residues. The V gene lost 5 bases and the J gene lost 4 bases, with 15 bases spanning the gap. The CDR3 region is CASSLDGTTNQPQHF. CDR3 sequence (DNA): TGTGCCAGCAGTCTCGACGGGACTACTAATCAGCCCCAGCATTTT.

The chain recombines TRBV29-1 with TRBJ2-1, with D possibly TRBD1 on 5 matching bases. V shed 4 bases and J shed 0 bases, with 22 bases lying between them. This CDR3 is built from 18 residues. CDR1 is SQVTM and CDR2 is ANQGSEA in the germline V gene. In DNA, the CDR3 is TGCAGCGTTGGTTCCATAATCGGCAGGGCCCGCTCCTACAATGAGCAGTTCTTC. Protein: CSVGSIIGRARSYNEQFF.

The CDR3 loop reads CASGLGLGGATDTQYF. Here the CDR3 DNA reads TGTGCTAGTGGTTTGGGATTAGGCGGAGCCACAGATACGCAGTATTTT. The chain carries TRBV12-5 and TRBJ2-3, with no clear D. CDR3 length: 16 residues. V was clipped by 1 base and J by 2 bases, with 13 bases between them. Germline V lookup: CDR1 LGHNT, CDR2 FRNRAP.

The gene calls are TRBV6-5 and TRBJ1-2; 7 bases match TRBD1. The germline V gene has CDR1 MNHEY and CDR2 SVGAGI. The CDR3 sequence is 12 residues long. V dropped 8 bases and J dropped 8; count of bases not matched to a gene: 8. The CDR3 DNA reads as TGTGCCAGCGATAGGACAGGTCAAGGCTACACCTTC. Its protein product is CASDRTGQGYTF.

The chain is built from TRBV5-8 and TRBJ2-7; no clear D. There are 14 residues in the CDR3. Trimming removed 4 bases from V and 5 bases from J, with 16 bases in between. CDR1 and CDR2 from the germline V gene are SGHTS and YDEGEE. This CDR3 is CASSPGPSRNEQYF. The CDR3 nucleotides read TGTGCCAGCAGCCCAGGCCCCAGCCGGAACGAGCAGTACTTC.

This chain uses TRBV12-3 or TRBV12-4 with TRBJ1-3; D not resolved. V dropped 6 bases and J dropped 6 bases, with 9 bases sitting between them. The CDR3 is 12 residues long. The CDR3 DNA reads TGTGCCAGCAGCAACAGAGAAAACACCATATATTTT. This translates into CASSNRENTIYF.

The chain has TRBV7-2 and TRBJ2-1, with TRBD2 matching over 7 bases. Germline CDR1 SGHTA, CDR2 FQGNSA. CDR3 size: 16 residues. The trim removed 4 bases at V and 9 bases at J, leaving 15 bases unmatched. CDR3 region: CASSSYLLTSSGEQFF. The CDR3 region has the DNA TGTGCCAGCAGCTCTTATCTCTTGACTAGCTCGGGTGAGCAGTTCTTC.